The next 20 T cell receptor beta chains were all read from a single sample in a study of blood T cells in healthy people across ages. Primers used in a second PCR of roughly 7 to 11 cycles were a sample-barcoded 5' primer and a J-beta primer mix. TCRdb called the 5' RACE reads again in MiXCR, with one record for every CDR3 protein. This table has approximately 780,000 distinct CDR3 sequences, under 30% appearing once. These sequences were also reported in another study, on T cells of mothers and their children.

The specimen was blood. The receptors derive from a boy between 10 and 17 years old in good health.

This chain connects TRBV6-5 to TRBJ1-5; 7 bases match TRBD1. V shed 4 bases and J 5 bases; nucleotides not matched to a gene: 8. CDR1 MNHEY and CDR2 SVGAGI come from the germline V gene. CDR3 length: 15 residues. CDR3 sequence (DNA): TGTGCCAGCAGTTGCACGAGGGGGCGCGATCAGCCCCAGCATTTT. As protein: CASSCTRGRDQPQHF.

The gene calls are TRBV29-1 and TRBJ2-1, with a weak D call TRBD1 (6 bases). Germline V CDR1 and CDR2: SQVTM, ANQGSEA. There are 14 residues in the CDR3. With 6 bases removed from V and 3 bases from J, the gap between germline ends came to 15 bases. The CDR3 reads CSVPIGQRYNEQFF. Here the CDR3 DNA reads TGCAGCGTCCCAATCGGACAGCGCTACAATGAGCAGTTCTTC.

This chain connects TRBV6-5 to TRBJ1-3; D not resolved. The CDR3 covers 16 residues. With 2 bases removed from V and 4 bases from J, the gap between germline ends came to 15 bases. Germline-derived CDR1 and CDR2 are MNHEY and SVGAGI. CDR3 in amino acids: CASSYTWTAGGNTIYF. The CDR3 nucleotides are TGTGCCAGCAGTTACACCTGGACGGCGGGCGGAAACACCATATATTTT.

This clonotype has only a few counts. The DNA for the CDR3 is TGCAGTGCTAAAAAGACAGGGTCCAAAGAGACCCAGTACTTC. Translating gives CSAKKTGSKETQYF. The chain uses TRBV20-1 and TRBJ2-5; 7 bases align to TRBD1. Germline CDR1 and CDR2: DFQATT and SNEGSKA (reference sequence). V was clipped by 4 bases and J by 3 bases; unmatched bases: 8. The CDR3 extends over 14 amino acids.

The rearrangement uses TRBV15 and TRBJ2-5, with D uncertain. Germline V lookup: CDR1 LNHNV, CDR2 YYDKDF (reference sequence). CDR3 length: 13 amino acids. Trimming pared 1 base from V and 5 bases from J, leaving 8 bases between. The CDR3 reads CATSRGSKETQYF. The CDR3 DNA reads TGTGCCACCAGCAGAGGTTCTAAGGAGACCCAGTACTTC.

The rearrangement joins TRBV5-1 to TRBJ2-5, with D perhaps TRBD1 or TRBD2 (6 bases each). Germline CDR1 and CDR2: SGHRS and YFSETQ. Trimming shortened V by 3 bases and J by 3 bases, and 15 bases separated the two germline ends. The CDR3 spans 15 residues. CDR3 region: CASSWDWTVKETQYF. For the CDR3, the DNA is TGCGCCAGCAGCTGGGACTGGACAGTAAAAGAGACCCAGTACTTC.

This chain joins TRBV29-1 and TRBJ2-5, with D possibly matching TRBD2 (7 bases). The CDR3 totals 13 residues. Germline assignment: CDR1 SQVTM and CDR2 ANQGSEA. V was trimmed by 4 bases and J by 5 bases, leaving 14 bases between them. For the CDR3, the DNA is TGCAGCGTTGCAGGCGGGGGCTTTGAGACCCAGTACTTC. Its translation is CSVAGGGFETQYF.

The chain couples TRBV7-9 to TRBJ2-3; TRBD2 matches at 13 bases. The length of the CDR3 is 16 residues. The trim removed 5 bases at V and 2 bases at J, leaving 4 bases unmatched. In germline, CDR1 is SEHNR, CDR2 FQNEAQ (reference sequence). The CDR3, as DNA: TGTGCCAGCAGCCGGACTAGCGGGGGAATCACAGATACGCAGTATTTT. Amino acid sequence: CASSRTSGGITDTQYF.

This clonotype was seen more than once but under ten times. The chain combines TRBV5-1 with TRBJ2-1; D is uncertain. The DNA end favors TRBJ2-7, so the J call may be wrong. Germline V gives CDR1 SGHRS, CDR2 YFSETQ. The CDR3 covers 17 residues. CDR3 residues: CASSSQLGKEVLYEQYF. CDR3 DNA sequence: TGCGCCAGCAGCTCTCAATTAGGGAAGGAAGTTCTCTACGAGCAGTACTTC.

There are a few counts of this clonotype. The rearrangement joins TRBV7-9 to TRBJ2-5, with D unclear. The CDR3 has 16 residues. The V gene's germline CDR1 is SEHNR and CDR2 FQNEAQ (reference sequence). V shed 5 bases and J shed 5 bases, with 21 bases lying between them. The CDR3 DNA sequence: TGTGCCAGCAGCCCAGCACCCAGACCGGTGGAGGAGACCCAGTACTTC. Translated: CASSPAPRPVEETQYF.

V gene TRBV20-1 combines with J gene TRBJ2-3; no firm D call. The length of the CDR3 is 15 residues. Germline-derived CDR1 and CDR2 are DFQATT and SNEGSKA (reference sequence). Trimming left V 6 bases short and J 0 bases short, with 16 bases between. The CDR3, as DNA: TGCAGTGCAAACCCAATCCCAGGAAGCACAGATACGCAGTATTTT. Translated, it gives CSANPIPGSTDTQYF.

This clonotype was detected ten times or more. The chain carries TRBV28 and TRBJ1-2, with a weak D call TRBD1 (5 bases). Trimming pared 5 bases from V and 4 bases from J, leaving 11 bases between. The CDR3 runs 13 residues. CDR1 and CDR2 (germline): MDHEN, SYDVKM. This CDR3 is CASSRDRIYGYTF. The CDR3 DNA reads TGTGCCAGCAGTAGGGACCGAATCTATGGCTACACCTTC.

This clonotype was observed a handful of times. J is TRBJ2-4 and V is TRBV12-3 or TRBV12-4, with a weak D call TRBD2 (6 bases). V was clipped by 5 bases and J by 0 bases, with 11 bases between them. This CDR3 has 15 amino acids. In DNA, the CDR3 is TGTGCCAGCAGTGACCGGGGGATAGCCAAAAACATTCAGTACTTC. Translated, it gives CASSDRGIAKNIQYF.

A few counts support this clonotype. The chain recombines TRBV30 with TRBJ2-2; TRBD1 might be the D (6 bases). Deletions cut 8 bases from V and 5 bases from J, with 12 bases between. The length of the CDR3 is 12 residues. Per the germline V gene, CDR1 is GTSNPN and CDR2 is SVGIG (reference sequence). CDR3 DNA: TGTGCCACGGACAGCCCTACCGGGGAGCTGTTTTTT. Translated: CATDSPTGELFF.

This clonotype was counted between two and nine times. The rearrangement joins TRBV2 to TRBJ2-5; 9 nucleotides match TRBD1. The V gene's germline CDR1 is SNHLY and CDR2 FYNNEI. The CDR3 totals 15 residues. Unmatched junction bases numbered 5, after V lost 2 bases and J lost 4 bases. CDR3 nucleotides: TGTGCCAGCAGTGAATTTGAGGGACAGGGAGAGACCCAGTACTTC. This translates into CASSEFEGQGETQYF.

This clonotype was picked up a small number of times. The V and J genes are TRBV5-4 and TRBJ2-5, with D unresolved. Between the trimmed V and J ends, which lost 0 bases and 5 bases, there was a span of 11 bases. There are 14 residues in the CDR3. In germline, CDR1 is SGHNT, CDR2 YYREEE (reference sequence). Written as DNA, the CDR3 is TGTGCCAGCAGCTTGGACCTTACCGGCGAGACCCAGTACTTC. Translation: CASSLDLTGETQYF.

V is TRBV2 and J is TRBJ1-1; D not certain. The CDR3 is made up of 14 amino acids. The germline V gene encodes CDR1 SNHLY and CDR2 FYNNEI. Trimming pared 5 bases from V and 1 base from J, leaving 11 bases between. The CDR3 region is CASSKLSGNTEAFF. The CDR3 bases are TGTGCCAGCAGTAAACTCTCGGGGAACACTGAAGCTTTCTTT. Combining the CDR3 with reference TRBV2 and TRBJ1-1 gives the whole variable domain EPEVTQTPSHQVTQMGQEVILRCVPISNHLYFYWYRQILGQKVEFLVSFYNNEISEKSEIFDDQFSVERPDGSNFTLKIRSTKLEDSAMYFCASSKLSGNTEAFFGQGTRLTVV.

This clonotype was seen a handful of times. V and J are TRBV29-1 and TRBJ2-1; 7 positions match TRBD1. TRBJ2-5 explains the end of the DNA better; the J call may be wrong. The germline CDR1 and CDR2 sequences are SQVTM and ANQGSEA. The CDR3 is 17 residues long. The CDR3 nucleotides read TGCAGCGTTGAGTCTCATGCGCCAACCCGGGACAGAGAGACCCAGTACTTC. Protein: CSVESHAPTRDRETQYF.

The rearrangement links TRBV19 to TRBJ2-5, with TRBD1 matching 9 bases. Matching the DNA end better, TRBJ2-7 makes the J call doubtful. Looked up from germline, CDR1 is LNHDA and CDR2 is SQIVND (reference sequence). The CDR3 spans 15 residues. This chain's CDR3 is CASSPPGQGVHEQYF. The CDR3 DNA reads TGTGCCAGTAGTCCCCCGGGACAGGGAGTCCACGAGCAGTACTTC.

J is TRBJ1-4 and V is TRBV7-9, with D unclear. CDR3 length equals 14 residues. V lost 1 base to trimming and J lost 8 bases, with 11 bases between them. Looked up from germline, CDR1 is SEHNR and CDR2 is FQNEAQ (reference sequence). The CDR3 sequence is CASSLVGLGEKLFF. DNA for the CDR3: TGTGCCAGCAGCTTAGTGGGCCTCGGGGAAAAACTGTTTTTT.